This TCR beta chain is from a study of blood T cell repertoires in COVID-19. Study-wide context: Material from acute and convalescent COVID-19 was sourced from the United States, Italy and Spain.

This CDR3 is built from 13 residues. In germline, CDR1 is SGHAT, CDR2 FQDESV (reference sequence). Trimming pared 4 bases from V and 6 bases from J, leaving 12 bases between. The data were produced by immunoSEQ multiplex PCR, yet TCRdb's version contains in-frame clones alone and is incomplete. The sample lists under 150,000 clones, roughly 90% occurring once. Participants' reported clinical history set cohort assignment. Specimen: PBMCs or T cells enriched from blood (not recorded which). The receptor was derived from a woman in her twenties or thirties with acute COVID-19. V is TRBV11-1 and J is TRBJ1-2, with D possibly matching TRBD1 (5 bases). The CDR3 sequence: CASSSPGGNGYTF. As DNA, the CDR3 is TGTGCCAGCAGCTCCCCTGGGGGGAATGGCTACACCTTC.